This T cell receptor (beta chain) was retrieved from a study of T-cell reconstitution after alpha-beta-depleted transplantation in children (dated by TCRdb to about 2016). The study in broad terms: Using TCR repertoire profiling, the study followed T-cell immune reconstitution in a quantitative way in children after TCRalphabeta/CD19-depleted allogeneic hematopoietic cell transplantation.

Points on this clonotype: Its antigen has not been determined. Base qualities are not provided; no much larger clone lies one nucleotide away.

Relative to germline, V is 2 bases shorter and J is 7 bases shorter, with 11 bases between their ends. CDR1 and CDR2, looked up from the germline V gene, are SQVTM and ANQGSEA. Its CDR3 holds 12 amino acids, cysteine through phenylalanine. The retained sequence is limited to the CDR3, 36 bases, with the frame set at the first base. Preparation of the library involved PCR. TCRdb lists the instrument as Illumina HiSeq 2500. To normalize quantification of the TCRbeta repertoire, the TCR libraries were built with molecular barcoding that relied on unique molecular identifiers. TCRdb trimmed the raw reads at Q25, called clones with MiXCR and kept productive beta chains. Rows matching on CDR3 protein sequence are summarized as one entry with the most common DNA and genes. This sample comprises 200,000 to 250,000 distinct CDR3 sequences, roughly 9% of them detected only once. Of the sample, approximately 6.6% falls within the top ten clones.

The source of this sequence is a human donor who donated a stem cell graft to a child with acute lymphoblastic leukemia. The material sequenced was PBMCs from the stem cell graft donor, taken from the stem cell graft. This sequence uses TRBV29-1 and TRBJ1-2; TRBD1 is a possible D gene, resting on 5 matching bases. The nucleotides are TGCAGCGTTGAATCAGGGTTGGTTGGCTACACCTTC. This gives the protein CSVESGLVGYTF.